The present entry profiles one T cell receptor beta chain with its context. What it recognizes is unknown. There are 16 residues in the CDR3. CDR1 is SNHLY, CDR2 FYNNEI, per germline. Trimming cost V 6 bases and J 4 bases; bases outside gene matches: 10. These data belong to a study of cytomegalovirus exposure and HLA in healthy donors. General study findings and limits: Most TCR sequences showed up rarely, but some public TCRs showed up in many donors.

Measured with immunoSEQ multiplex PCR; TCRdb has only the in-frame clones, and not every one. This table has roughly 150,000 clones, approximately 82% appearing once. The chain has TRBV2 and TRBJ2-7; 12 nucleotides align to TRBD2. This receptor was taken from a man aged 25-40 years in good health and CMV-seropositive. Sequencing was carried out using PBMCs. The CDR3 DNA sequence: TGTGCCAGCAGGGCCCAGACTAGCGGGAGTTTGTACGAGCAGTACTTC. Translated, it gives CASRAQTSGSLYEQYF.